These 24 T cell receptor beta chains originate from one sample sequenced in a study of T cells in Graves' hyperthyroidism and ophthalmopathy. Using RNA transcripts as the source, TCR beta CDR3 regions were amplified. Using the HTBI primer set, a first-round RT-PCR was run on the TCR CDR3. TCRdb analysed the multiplex PCR reads with MiXCR anew, one entry per CDR3 protein. The repertoire holds a few hundred thousand distinct CDR3 sequences, with about 16% as singletons. The specimen sequenced was blood. The receptors were sampled from a woman in her 30s with Graves' hyperthyroidism.

This clonotype was counted at least ten times. The chain carries TRBV24-1 and TRBJ2-5, with a possible D match to TRBD1 (6 bases). Looked up from germline, CDR1 is KGHDR and CDR2 is SFDVKD. CDR3 size: 17 residues. The ends were cut back, 4 bases at V and 0 bases at J, with 17 bases in the middle. CDR3 DNA: TGTGCCACCAGTGACACAACGGGACACCCCTACCAAGAGACCCAGTACTTC. Its translation is CATSDTTGHPYQETQYF.

This clonotype has ten or more counts. This sequence joins TRBV7-8 and TRBJ2-1; tentative D call: TRBD1 (5 bases). CDR1 is SGHVS and CDR2 is FQNEAQ in the germline V gene. Trimming took 7 bases from V and 6 from J, leaving 13 bases between them. The length of the CDR3 is 13 residues. Here the CDR3 DNA reads TGTGCCAGCAATAAAAGGGGTGGCAATGAGCAGTTCTTC. This encodes CASNKRGGNEQFF.

V gene TRBV5-1 combines with J gene TRBJ2-7; no clear D. This CDR3 spans 13 amino acids. Trimming took 3 bases from V and 1 from J, leaving 8 bases between them. The germline gives CDR1 SGHRS, CDR2 YFSETQ. The CDR3 DNA sequence: TGCGCCAGCAGCTCCTGGCTGTCCTACGAGCAGTACTTC. The encoded protein is CASSSWLSYEQYF.

This clonotype was seen ten or more times. The CDR3 reads CSSGPYNEQFF. The CDR3 DNA is TGCAGCTCGGGGCCCTACAATGAGCAGTTCTTC. The rearrangement links TRBV20-1 to TRBJ2-1, with D possibly called TRBD1 or TRBD2 (5 bases each). This CDR3 is built from 11 residues. Per the germline V gene, CDR1 is DFQATT and CDR2 is SNEGSKA (reference sequence).

The chain recombines TRBV6-1 with TRBJ2-1; 10 nucleotides line up with TRBD2. Per the germline V gene, CDR1 is MNHNS and CDR2 is SASEGT. Trimming at V came to 6 bases and at J to 6 bases, leaving 5 bases not matched to a gene. This CDR3 is built from 14 residues. CDR3 in amino acids: CASREGLATNEQFF. DNA for the CDR3: TGTGCCAGCAGAGAGGGACTAGCGACCAATGAGCAGTTCTTC.

Many counts were recorded for this clonotype. The rearrangement links TRBV10-2 to TRBJ2-1, with 13 positions matching TRBD2. The V gene's germline CDR1 is WSHSY and CDR2 SAAADI. CDR3 length: 15 amino acids. V lost 10 bases, J lost 6 bases, and 9 bases stayed unmatched. In DNA, the CDR3 is TGCGCCACCTCCACTAGCGGGAGGGCCCCCAATGAGCAGTTCTTC. Amino acid sequence: CATSTSGRAPNEQFF.

This clonotype was seen many times. The rearrangement joins TRBV30 to TRBJ2-5; 9 positions match TRBD1. The V gene end was trimmed by 1 base and the J gene end by 5 bases; junction bases not matched to a gene: 5. Germline assignment: CDR1 GTSNPN and CDR2 SVGIG (reference sequence). The CDR3 sequence is 14 residues long. This chain's CDR3 is CAWSGGTGSETQYF. CDR3 DNA: TGTGCCTGGAGTGGCGGGACAGGGTCGGAGACCCAGTACTTC.

A few counts support this clonotype. The chain has TRBV6-9 and TRBJ2-4, with TRBD1 matching over 7 bases. The length of the CDR3 is 15 residues. Trimming removed 3 bases from V and 4 bases from J; junction bases left unmatched: 6. Germline CDR1 reads MNHGY; CDR2 reads SVAAGI. Here the CDR3 reads CASSYDPTGKNIQYF. Here the CDR3 DNA reads TGTGCCAGCAGTTACGACCCGACAGGGAAAAACATTCAGTACTTC.

This clonotype was seen a few times. The rearrangement uses TRBV20-1 and TRBJ2-5; 11 bases match TRBD2. After removal of 3 bases from V and 2 bases from J, the junction contained 8 bases not matched to a gene. This CDR3 has 16 amino acids. Germline V lookup: CDR1 DFQATT, CDR2 SNEGSKA (reference sequence). CDR3 sequence reads: CSASPRTSGHQETQYF. The CDR3 nucleotides read TGCAGTGCTAGTCCACGGACTAGCGGGCATCAAGAGACCCAGTACTTC.

This clonotype appeared many times. This may come from a read error, since a much larger clone is one base off. DNA of the CDR3: TGTGCCAGCAGCTTTGAGGGGAACACTGAAGCTTTCTTT. It encodes CASSFEGNTEAFF. The chain couples TRBV7-8 to TRBJ1-1; no definite D call. Germline-derived CDR1 and CDR2 are SGHVS and FQNEAQ. The CDR3 is 13 residues long. V was clipped by 3 bases and J by 1 base, with 6 bases between them.

In this sample, this clonotype turned up a few times. The rearrangement links TRBV19 to TRBJ2-3, with D possibly matching TRBD1 (7 bases). Trimming pared 8 bases from V and 2 bases from J, leaving 14 bases between. Germline loops: CDR1 LNHDA, CDR2 SQIVND (reference sequence). The CDR3 is made up of 14 amino acids. In nucleotides, the CDR3 is TGTGCCAGTCGACAGGGACTTGACACAGATACGCAGTATTTT. Encoded protein: CASRQGLDTDTQYF.

This clonotype was picked up many times. V is TRBV6-6 and J is TRBJ1-2, with D tentatively TRBD1 (6 bases). The V gene's germline CDR1 is MNHNY and CDR2 SVGAGI (reference sequence). V was pared by 0 bases and J by 4 bases, with 9 bases between. This CDR3 comprises 14 residues. The CDR3 spells CASSYSGQFYGYTF. CDR3 DNA: TGTGCCAGCAGTTACTCGGGACAATTCTATGGCTACACCTTC.

Many counts were recorded for this clonotype. The chain joins TRBV3-1 to TRBJ2-7, with unresolved D. The germline gives CDR1 LGHDT, CDR2 YNNKEL (reference sequence). This CDR3 contains 11 residues. V lost 1 base and J lost 7, with 5 bases in between. The CDR3 sequence: CASSQGTEQYF. The CDR3 nucleotides are TGTGCCAGCAGCCAAGGAACAGAGCAGTACTTC.

The table lists this clonotype with many counts. CDR3 DNA sequence: TGCAGTGCTGGGTCCGGGTCCAACTCCTACGAGCAGTACTTC. It yields the protein CSAGSGSNSYEQYF. The chain employs TRBV20-1 and TRBJ2-7; no clear D. V was shortened by 5 bases and J by 0 bases, with 14 bases between the two germline ends. This CDR3 has 14 amino acids. Germline CDR1 is DFQATT and CDR2 is SNEGSKA (reference sequence).

This clonotype was detected many times. The chain carries TRBV12-3 or TRBV12-4 and TRBJ1-5; D unclear. The V gene lost 4 bases and the J gene lost 5 bases, with 12 bases spanning the gap. The CDR3 sequence is 14 residues long. DNA for the CDR3: TGTGCCAGCAGTTCGGGAGGTGGGCATCAGCCCCAGCATTTT. It translates to CASSSGGGHQPQHF.

This clonotype was picked up many times. J is TRBJ2-3 and V is TRBV3-1, with 9 nucleotides matching TRBD1. The CDR3 extends over 15 amino acids. V lost 4 bases and J lost 3; bases outside the gene matches: 5. Germline lookup yields CDR1 LGHDT and CDR2 YNNKEL (reference sequence). CDR3 amino acids: CASSLIGQGTDTQYF. CDR3 sequence (DNA): TGTGCCAGCAGCCTCATAGGACAGGGGACAGATACGCAGTATTTT.

This clonotype was counted many times. The J gene is TRBJ2-5, the V gene TRBV28, with D possibly matching TRBD2 (6 bases). The V end was cut by 6 bases, the J end by 7 bases, with 12 bases between. The germline gives CDR1 MDHEN, CDR2 SYDVKM. The CDR3 has 12 amino acids. CDR3 loop: CASSTEGRTQYF. The CDR3 nucleotides are TGTGCCAGCAGCACGGAGGGCCGGACCCAGTACTTC. The full variable domain, with the rest looked up from reference TRBV28 and TRBJ2-5, is DVKVTQSSRYLVKRTGEKVFLECVQDMDHENMFWYRQDPGLGLRLIYFSYDVKMKEKGDIPEGYSVSREKKERFSLILESASTNQTSMYLCASSTEGRTQYFGPGTRLLVL.

The chain employs TRBV9 and TRBJ2-1; D unresolved. Germline V CDR1 and CDR2: SGDLS, YYNGEE. The CDR3 spans 14 residues. The V and J ends lost 3 bases and 1 base respectively, with 8 bases between them. The CDR3 DNA reads TGTGCCAGCAGCGGGAGCGTTTCCTACAATGAGCAGTTCTTC. Its translation: CASSGSVSYNEQFF.

This clonotype appeared many times. J is TRBJ2-7 and V is TRBV6-1, with D maybe TRBD1 (5 bases). V lost 6 bases, J lost 5 bases, and 11 bases lay in between. This CDR3 region has 12 residues. CDR1 and CDR2 (germline): MNHNS, SASEGT. The CDR3 nucleotides read TGTGCCAGCAGGGCGCCGACAGACGAGCAGTACTTC. It yields the protein CASRAPTDEQYF.

This clonotype has just a few counts. The V call is TRBV29-1, the J call TRBJ1-1; weak D call: TRBD1 (5 bases). Germline assignment: CDR1 SQVTM and CDR2 ANQGSEA. V was cut by 6 bases and J by 5 bases, with 16 bases left in between. This CDR3 comprises 13 residues. CDR3 in amino acids: CSVRRGRETEAFF. The CDR3, as DNA: TGCAGCGTCCGTAGGGGCAGGGAAACTGAAGCTTTCTTT.

A few counts support this clonotype. The chain carries TRBV7-9 and TRBJ1-1; D is uncertain. From germline, CDR1 is SEHNR and CDR2 FQNEAQ (reference sequence). V was cut by 5 bases and J by 3 bases, with 16 bases left in between. The CDR3 contains 15 residues. The chain's CDR3 is CASSPIRMEHTEAFF. In DNA, the CDR3 is TGTGCCAGCAGCCCGATCCGTATGGAGCACACTGAAGCTTTCTTT.

This clonotype has only a few counts. The genes are TRBV20-1 and TRBJ2-7; D is tentatively TRBD1 or TRBD2 (5 bases each). This CDR3 comprises 15 residues. Trimming took off 3 bases at V and 0 bases at J, with 15 bases between the two ends. Germline V gene lookup returns CDR1 DFQATT and CDR2 SNEGSKA (reference sequence). The CDR3 DNA is TGCAGTGCTAGCCGCCCCCGGGACCACTCCTACGAGCAGTACTTC. It codes for CSASRPRDHSYEQYF.

This clonotype was seen repeatedly, ten times or more. This chain connects TRBV5-1 to TRBJ2-7, with 12 bases identical to TRBD2. The V gene end was trimmed by 0 bases and the J gene end by 8 bases; junction bases not matched to a gene: 6. Germline V gives CDR1 SGHRS, CDR2 YFSETQ. The CDR3 runs 15 residues. CDR3 DNA sequence: TGCGCCAGCAGCTTGGCTCCGACTAGCGGGAGTCAGCAGTACTTC. This translates into CASSLAPTSGSQQYF.

The rearrangement joins TRBV11-2 to TRBJ1-3, with 9 bases fitting TRBD1. V trimming: 8 bases; J trimming: 3 bases; junction bases outside the gene matches: 8. CDR1 SGHAT and CDR2 FQNNGV come from the germline V gene. The CDR3 consists of 15 residues. The CDR3 region is CASGRQGVRGNTIYF. In DNA form, the CDR3 reads TGTGCCAGCGGCCGACAGGGGGTGCGTGGAAACACCATATATTTT.